These T cell receptor beta chains were read from a single sample in a study of T cells in localized non-small cell lung cancer. The method was immunoSEQ multiplex PCR; TCRdb's version includes in-frame clones alone and lacks a portion of them. The sample lists approximately 12,000 clones; more than 70% were seen once. Specimen: peripheral blood, collected before any cancer treatment. All receptors come from a male donor older than 55 with stage I lung adenocarcinoma. The CDR3 runs from the conserved cysteine through the conserved F or W. The D gene is left open where the match is weak. Some rows have no size entry. The others give once, few or many, or a class for an expanded clone.

clone size	V gene	D gene	J gene	CDR3 DNA	CDR3 protein
-	TRBV14	-	TRBJ2-1	TGTGCCAGCAGCCCCGTGGGGGGAAGCTCCTACAATGAGCAGTTCTTC	CASSPVGGSSYNEQFF
-	TRBV28	-	TRBJ2-3	TGTGCCAGCAGATCAGCAGGGAGCGGCAAAACAGATACGCAGTATTTT	CASRSAGSGKTDTQYF
once	TRBV11-2	-	TRBJ2-7	TGTGCCAGCAGCCGGGAGGGGGCTTTATCCTACGAGCAGTACTTC	CASSREGALSYEQYF
-	TRBV7-2	-	TRBJ1-5	TGTGCCAGCAGCTTCCCCCCCCAGCCCCAGCATTTT	CASSFPPQPQHF
-	TRBV25-1	-	TRBJ2-1	TGTGCCAGCAGTGTAGACAGGACGTTAACTAATGAGCAGTTCTTC	CASSVDRTLTNEQFF
-	TRBV9	-	TRBJ2-5	TGTGCCAGCAGCGTAGAGGCGGTACCATCCCAAGAGACCCAGTACTTC	CASSVEAVPSQETQYF
-	TRBV5-1	-	TRBJ2-3	TGCGCCAGCCGATCGGGACACATCACAGATACGCAGTATTTT	CASRSGHITDTQYF
few	TRBV27	-	TRBJ1-1	TGTGCCAGTCGGGGGCAGGGACGCCTGGACACTGAAGCTTTCTTT	CASRGQGRLDTEAFF
-	TRBV29-1	TRBD2	TRBJ2-7	TGCAGCGTTGGAGGGAGGGTTGCGAGCGAGCAGTACTTC	CSVGGRVASEQYF
-	TRBV7-3	-	TRBJ1-2	TGTGCCAGCAGCTTAACGGCAGGGCATGAGGCCCTCTTC	CASSLTAGHEALF
-	TRBV28	-	TRBJ1-5	TGTGCCAGTGACATAGATTATCAGCCCCAGCATTTT	CASDIDYQPQHF
-	TRBV2	TRBD2	TRBJ2-7	TGTGCCAGCAGTGAATTAACTAGCGGGAGGGCCATCTGGTCCTACGAGCAGTACTTC	CASSELTSGRAIWSYEQYF
-	TRBV19	-	TRBJ2-2	TGTGCCAGTATTGAGAGAACTGGGGAGCTGTTTTTT	CASIERTGELFF
-	TRBV5-1	-	TRBJ2-6	TGCGCCAGCAGCCGGAAGGCGCTGGCGACTGGGGCCAACGTCCTGACTTTC	CASSRKALATGANVLTF
-	TRBV5-1	-	TRBJ2-5	TGCGCCAGCAGCTTGACCTTGAGTGAGCCCTTAGACTTC	CASSLTLSEPLDF
-	TRBV2	TRBD1	TRBJ1-2	TGTGCCAGCAGTGTTGGGACAGACTATGGCTACACCTTC	CASSVGTDYGYTF
-	TRBV9	TRBD2	TRBJ2-1	TGTGCCAGCAGCGTAGGCTCTAGCGGGGTGAAAGCCTACAATGAGCAGTTCTTC	CASSVGSSGVKAYNEQFF
-	TRBV4-1	-	TRBJ1-3	TGCGCCAGCAGCCACCCTGGGGGGTATGGAAACACCATATATTTT	CASSHPGGYGNTIYF
-	TRBV28	-	TRBJ2-7	TGTGCCAGCAGTTTCGAGGACATCGCCTACGAGCAGTACTTC	CASSFEDIAYEQYF
-	TRBV18	TRBD2	TRBJ2-5	TGTGCCAGCTCACCAAGACTAGCGGGAGGGCCGCAAGAGACCCAGTACTTC	CASSPRLAGGPQETQYF
-	TRBV18	-	TRBJ1-5	TGTGCCAGCTCAACTAAGCACAATCAGCCCCAGCATTTT	CASSTKHNQPQHF
-	TRBV10-3	TRBD2	TRBJ2-7	TGTGCCATCAGCCCGGGACTAGCGGGATTGGGGATGGATAGGGAGCAGTACTTC	CAISPGLAGLGMDREQYF
-	TRBV6-4	-	TRBJ1-2	TGTGCCAGCAGTGACTGGTATGGCTACACCTTC	CASSDWYGYTF
-	TRBV7-9	-	TRBJ1-1	TGTGCCAGCAGCTTCTGGGGAAACACTGAAGCTTTCTTT	CASSFWGNTEAFF